The 32 T cell receptor beta chains below all came from one sample that was sequenced in a study of CD8+ T cells in alopecia areata. Treatment given: oral pan-JAK inhibitor, 5-10 mg twice daily. RNA extraction was followed by reverse transcription into cDNA, which acted as the sequencing template. Using immunoSEQ multiplex PCR, the repertoire was profiled, and TCRdb retains in-frame clones only, with some absent. The sample holds approximately 280,000 clones, 58% seen once. The material sequenced was CD4+ T cells sorted from blood, taken at week 24, from a patient treated with tofacitinib. These receptors were collected from a human donor with alopecia areata.

The sample holds a few counts of this clone. The V and J genes are TRBV6-5 and TRBJ1-1; D uncertain. Trimming took off 2 bases at V and 1 base at J, with 5 bases between the two ends. This CDR3 contains 13 residues. CDR1 is MNHEY and CDR2 is SVGAGI in the germline V gene. In DNA form, the CDR3 reads TGTGCCAGCAGTTACGGCAGGAACACTGAAGCTTTCTTT. Encoded protein: CASSYGRNTEAFF.

The rearrangement links TRBV5-6 to TRBJ1-1; D gene ambiguous. V was clipped by 4 bases and J by 1 base, with 17 bases between them. This CDR3 has 16 residues. Germline assignment: CDR1 SGHDT and CDR2 YYEEEE. The CDR3 region has the DNA TGTGCCAGCAGCCCCATACCGGCCGGGGAGAACACTGAAGCTTTCTTT. This gives the protein CASSPIPAGENTEAFF.

There are a few counts of this clone. The chain recombines TRBV29-1 with TRBJ1-1; weak D call: TRBD1 (5 bases). Germline assignment: CDR1 SQVTM and CDR2 ANQGSEA. The ends were cut back, 1 base at V and 1 base at J, with 7 bases in the middle. CDR3 length: 13 amino acids. CDR3 coding DNA: TGCAGCGTTGAAGCAGGACAGAACACTGAAGCTTTCTTT. Amino acids: CSVEAGQNTEAFF.

In its sample, this clone was seen once. The genes are TRBV29-1 and TRBJ2-5; no clear D gene. V was clipped by 7 bases and J by 0 bases, with 18 bases between them. CDR1 is SQVTM and CDR2 is ANQGSEA in the germline V gene. The CDR3 length is 15 residues. CDR3 sequence: CSGPDGPGNQETQYF. CDR3 nucleotides: TGCAGCGGGCCGGACGGACCTGGGAACCAAGAGACCCAGTACTTC.

This chain joins TRBV6-5 and TRBJ1-4, with D maybe TRBD1 (5 bases). Germline lookup yields CDR1 MNHEY and CDR2 SVGAGI. Between the trimmed V and J ends, which lost 6 bases and 4 bases, there was a span of 15 bases. The CDR3 contains 15 residues. The CDR3 nucleotides read TGTGCCAGCAGGCCCCCGGGACCTTTTAATGAAAAACTGTTTTTT. It yields the protein CASRPPGPFNEKLFF.

In regard to this clone: Compared with germline, one end of the junction differs, possibly owing to a read error. The gene calls are TRBV7-7 and TRBJ2-7; 10 bases fit TRBD1. CDR1 and CDR2 (germline): SSHAT, FNYEAQ (reference sequence). The CDR3 spans 15 residues. This chain's CDR3 is CASSLVGQGTYEQYF. CDR3 coding DNA: TGTGCTAGCAGCTTAGTGGGACAGGGGACCTACGAGCAGTACTTC.

The chain carries TRBV2 and TRBJ2-7, with TRBD1 as a possible D gene (5 bases). The CDR3 has 13 amino acids. V lost 7 bases to trimming and J lost 3 bases, with 13 bases between them. CDR1 and CDR2 (germline): SNHLY, FYNNEI. CDR3 region: CASIGLGVYEQYF. The CDR3 region has the DNA TGTGCCAGCATCGGCCTAGGGGTCTACGAGCAGTACTTC. Looking up the rest from reference TRBV2 and TRBJ2-7 gives the full variable domain: EPEVTQTPSHQVTQMGQEVILRCVPISNHLYFYWYRQILGQKVEFLVSFYNNEISEKSEIFDDQFSVERPDGSNFTLKIRSTKLEDSAMYFCASIGLGVYEQYFGPGTRLTVT.

Here the CDR3 reads CASSDYRGNQPQHF. For the CDR3, the DNA is TGTGCCAGCAGCGATTACAGGGGGAATCAGCCCCAGCATTTT. The gene calls are TRBV7-8 and TRBJ1-5; 8 positions match TRBD1. The CDR3 has 14 amino acids. Germline CDR1 and CDR2: SGHVS and FQNEAQ. The junction had 4 bases not matched to a gene; V was cut back by 5 bases and J by 4 bases.

The CDR3 sequence is CASSQDLRVGGGEQFF. As DNA, the CDR3 is TGCGCCAGCAGCCAAGATCTGCGGGTCGGCGGGGGAGAGCAGTTCTTC. The chain joins TRBV4-1 to TRBJ2-1, with 7 bases lining up with TRBD2. CDR1 is MGHRA, CDR2 YSYEKL, per germline. The CDR3 spans 16 residues. With V trimmed by 0 bases and J by 10 bases, 12 bases remained unmatched.

V gene TRBV2 combines with J gene TRBJ1-1; TRBD1 might be the D (5 bases). CDR3 length equals 15 residues. Germline assignment: CDR1 SNHLY and CDR2 FYNNEI. V lost 7 bases, J lost 1 base, and 16 bases lay in between. CDR3 nucleotide sequence: TGTGCCAGCACAAGACTATCGACAGCGAACACTGAAGCTTTCTTT. The encoded protein is CASTRLSTANTEAFF.

The chain has TRBV30 and TRBJ1-2; a possible D gene is TRBD1 (5 bases). V was shortened by 4 bases and J by 4 bases, with 22 bases between the two germline ends. Germline assignment: CDR1 GTSNPN and CDR2 SVGIG (reference sequence). The CDR3 length is 16 residues. CDR3 coding DNA: TGTGCCTGGATAGCGGGGGGACTATCGCGTGGCTATGGCTACACCTTC. This sequence encodes CAWIAGGLSRGYGYTF.

The rearrangement links TRBV30 to TRBJ1-2, with a weak D call TRBD1 (5 bases). Germline V CDR1 and CDR2: GTSNPN, SVGIG (reference sequence). Trimming removed 2 bases at V and 6 bases at J, with 19 bases between. The CDR3 contains 15 residues. In DNA form, the CDR3 reads TGTGCCTGGAGTCGGAGAGACAGCCAAACTAATGGCTACACCTTC. Translating it yields CAWSRRDSQTNGYTF. Complete variable domain (other parts from reference TRBV30 and TRBJ1-2): SQTIHQWPATLVQPVGSPLSLECTVEGTSNPNLYWYRQAAGRGLQLLFYSVGIGQISSEVPQNLSASRPQDRQFILSSKKLLLSDSGFYLCAWSRRDSQTNGYTFGSGTRLTVV.

This chain joins TRBV30 and TRBJ1-5; perhaps TRBD1 as D (5 bases). The CDR3 extends over 14 amino acids. Germline CDR1 reads GTSNPN; CDR2 reads SVGIG (reference sequence). With 3 bases removed from V and 5 bases from J, the gap between germline ends came to 14 bases. DNA for the CDR3: TGTGCCTGGAGCCCGCTACGGGACGATCAGCCCCAGCATTTT. Translated, it gives CAWSPLRDDQPQHF.

In this sample, this clone turned up a few times. The chain combines TRBV29-1 with TRBJ2-1; TRBD2 matches at 8 bases. After removal of 4 bases from V and 7 bases from J, the junction contained 9 bases not matched to a gene. The CDR3 runs to 14 residues. Germline loops: CDR1 SQVTM, CDR2 ANQGSEA. The DNA for the CDR3 is TGCAGCGTTGTGGGGACTAGGTCTATAAATGAGCAGTTCTTC. This gives the protein CSVVGTRSINEQFF.

The chain uses TRBV28 and TRBJ1-5, with 8 nucleotides matching TRBD1. Germline V CDR1 and CDR2: MDHEN, SYDVKM. The junction had 3 bases not matched to a gene; V was cut back by 2 bases and J by 0 bases. This CDR3 is built from 16 residues. CDR3 bases: TGTGCCAGCAGTTTAATGACAGGGGATAGCAATCAGCCCCAGCATTTT. Translation gives CASSLMTGDSNQPQHF.

The chain uses TRBV5-1 and TRBJ1-3; 7 bases match TRBD1. This CDR3 region has 14 residues. CDR1 is SGHRS, CDR2 YFSETQ, per germline. Trimming removed 4 bases from V and 4 bases from J; junction bases left unmatched: 5. The CDR3, as DNA: TGCGCCAGCAGCACCGGGACAGAGGGAAACACCATATATTTT. Protein sequence: CASSTGTEGNTIYF.

The genes are TRBV5-1 and TRBJ1-3, with D perhaps TRBD1 (5 bases). Trimming stripped 2 bases from V and 0 bases from J, with 18 bases between. This CDR3 comprises 18 residues. Germline V gene data show CDR1 as SGHRS and CDR2 as YFSETQ. The CDR3 reads CASSFPRGQQDSGNTIYF. DNA of the CDR3: TGCGCCAGCAGCTTCCCACGAGGCCAACAGGACTCTGGAAACACCATATATTTT.

This sequence joins TRBV11-2 and TRBJ2-3; D ambiguous. V was cut by 5 bases and J by 3 bases, with 12 bases left in between. CDR3 length equals 14 residues. From germline, CDR1 is SGHAT and CDR2 FQNNGV. The chain's CDR3 is CASSPPTRTDTQYF. As DNA, the CDR3 is TGTGCCAGCAGCCCTCCCACTCGAACAGATACGCAGTATTTT.

V and J are TRBV7-2 and TRBJ2-7; TRBD1 is a possible D gene (6 bases). This CDR3 is 13 amino acids long. The V end lost 8 bases, the J end lost 0 bases, and 11 bases lay between the germline ends. Germline V CDR1 and CDR2: SGHTA, FQGNSA. DNA of the CDR3: TGTGCCAGCCTACAGGGCGGCTCCTACGAGCAGTACTTC. Residues: CASLQGGSYEQYF.

The gene calls are TRBV2 and TRBJ1-2; D unclear. The CDR3 sequence is 13 residues long. CDR1 SNHLY and CDR2 FYNNEI come from the germline V gene. The germline V and J ends were trimmed by 4 bases and 7 bases, with 13 bases remaining between them. The CDR3 DNA is TGTGCCAGCAGTGCCGGACTCTTGGGTGGCTACACCTTC. As protein: CASSAGLLGGYTF.

The chain recombines TRBV29-1 with TRBJ1-1; a weak D match, TRBD1 (6 bases). V lost 6 bases and J lost 3, with 14 bases in between. Germline loops: CDR1 SQVTM, CDR2 ANQGSEA. This CDR3 is built from 13 residues. CDR3 protein: CSVNREMDTEAFF. The CDR3 nucleotides are TGCAGCGTCAACAGGGAAATGGACACTGAAGCTTTCTTT.

The chain joins TRBV27 to TRBJ2-7; 7 positions agree with TRBD1. The J segment lost 3 bases and the V segment lost 5 bases, leaving 7 bases of the junction unmatched. The CDR3 totals 14 residues. Germline values: CDR1 MNHEY, CDR2 SMNVEV (reference sequence). The CDR3 region has the DNA TGTGCCAGCAGTCCCACCCGGGACAGCTACGAGCAGTACTTC. Its protein is CASSPTRDSYEQYF.

This clone was picked up a small number of times. The chain has TRBV14 and TRBJ2-1; D is unclear. The CDR3 length is 13 residues. Germline V gene data show CDR1 as SGHDN and CDR2 as FVKESK. V shed 0 bases and J shed 7 bases, with 7 bases lying between them. Written as DNA, the CDR3 is TGTGCCAGCAGCCAAGACCCCCTTAATGAGCAGTTCTTC. It codes for CASSQDPLNEQFF.

The genes are TRBV7-9 and TRBJ2-7; TRBD1 matches at 7 bases. V lost 3 bases to trimming and J lost 5 bases; unmatched junction nucleotides: 7. Germline-derived CDR1 and CDR2 are SEHNR and FQNEAQ (reference sequence). This CDR3 has 14 residues. In DNA form, the CDR3 reads TGTGCCAGCAGCTTCCTGGACAGGAACCACGAGCAGTACTTC. Protein product: CASSFLDRNHEQYF. The full variable domain, rest sourced from reference TRBV7-9 and TRBJ2-7, is DTGVSQNPRHKITKRGQNVTFRCDPISEHNRLYWYRQTLGQGPEFLTYFQNEAQLEKSRLLSDRFSAERPKGSFSTLEIQRTEQGDSAMYLCASSFLDRNHEQYFGPGTRLTVT.

The chain joins TRBV5-1 to TRBJ2-7; 10 bases line up with TRBD1. The germline V gene has CDR1 SGHRS and CDR2 YFSETQ. The V gene end was trimmed by 0 bases and the J gene end by 4 bases; junction bases not matched to a gene: 1. The CDR3 has 14 residues. The CDR3 reads CASSLVGQGYEQYF. Written as DNA, the CDR3 is TGCGCCAGCAGCTTGGTGGGACAGGGGTACGAGCAGTACTTC.

The gene calls are TRBV30 and TRBJ2-5; 12 bases match TRBD2. J lost 5 bases, V lost 1 base, and 14 bases had no gene match. The CDR3 sequence is 18 residues long. Germline CDR1 is GTSNPN and CDR2 is SVGIG (reference sequence). The CDR3 coding sequence is TGTGCCTGGAGTGCAATCTCCGGACTAGCGGGGTCGAAGGAGACCCAGTACTTC. The encoded protein is CAWSAISGLAGSKETQYF.

The genes are TRBV4-1 and TRBJ2-1; 12 bases fit TRBD1. Germline assignment: CDR1 MGHRA and CDR2 YSYEKL. This CDR3 spans 18 amino acids. Germline trimming cut 4 bases from V and 4 bases from J; bases unmatched to any gene: 11. The chain's CDR3 is CASSLRDRGPRPYNEQFF. Here the CDR3 DNA reads TGCGCCAGCAGCCTCCGGGACAGGGGGCCTAGACCTTACAATGAGCAGTTCTTC.

This clone was observed a handful of times. V is TRBV9 and J is TRBJ2-3, with D unclear. Germline-derived CDR1 and CDR2 are SGDLS and YYNGEE. This CDR3 has 15 amino acids. Trimming stripped 3 bases from V and 4 bases from J, with 15 bases between. CDR3: CASSATTRVADTQYF. CDR3 nucleotide sequence: TGTGCCAGCAGCGCCACCACACGAGTGGCAGATACGCAGTATTTT.

This clone turned up a few times. The rearrangement links TRBV2 to TRBJ1-1; D is unresolved. Looked up from germline, CDR1 is SNHLY and CDR2 is FYNNEI. The V gene lost 6 bases and the J gene lost 2 bases, with 7 bases spanning the gap. The CDR3 has 12 amino acids. Here the CDR3 reads CASRGSNTEAFF. The CDR3 coding sequence is TGTGCCAGCAGGGGCAGTAACACTGAAGCTTTCTTT.

This clone was counted a few times. The V call is TRBV9, the J call TRBJ2-1; 7 nucleotides align to TRBD1. CDR1 and CDR2 from the germline V gene are SGDLS and YYNGEE. The CDR3 extends over 14 amino acids. V was clipped by 1 base and J by 11 bases; unmatched bases: 9. CDR3 sequence: CASSVTGEPLKQFF. The CDR3 nucleotides read TGTGCCAGCAGCGTAACAGGGGAACCCCTCAAGCAGTTCTTC.

The chain has TRBV4-2 and TRBJ2-5; 10 nucleotides line up with TRBD1. The CDR3 loop spans 16 amino acids. V was clipped by 1 base and J by 4 bases; unmatched bases: 6. Germline CDR1 LGHNA, CDR2 YNFKEQ. The DNA for the CDR3 is TGTGCCAGCAGCCAAGGGGACAGGGGTAAAGGAGAGACCCAGTACTTC. Its protein is CASSQGDRGKGETQYF.

The chain uses TRBV6-5 and TRBJ2-1, with TRBD2 matching over 8 bases. With V trimmed by 5 bases and J by 7 bases, 10 bases remained unmatched. Germline values: CDR1 MNHEY, CDR2 SVGAGI. There are 15 residues in the CDR3. The CDR3 nucleotides read TGTGCCAGCAGTGCGGGGGGCCAGGGTAGGAATGAGCAGTTCTTC. This encodes CASSAGGQGRNEQFF.